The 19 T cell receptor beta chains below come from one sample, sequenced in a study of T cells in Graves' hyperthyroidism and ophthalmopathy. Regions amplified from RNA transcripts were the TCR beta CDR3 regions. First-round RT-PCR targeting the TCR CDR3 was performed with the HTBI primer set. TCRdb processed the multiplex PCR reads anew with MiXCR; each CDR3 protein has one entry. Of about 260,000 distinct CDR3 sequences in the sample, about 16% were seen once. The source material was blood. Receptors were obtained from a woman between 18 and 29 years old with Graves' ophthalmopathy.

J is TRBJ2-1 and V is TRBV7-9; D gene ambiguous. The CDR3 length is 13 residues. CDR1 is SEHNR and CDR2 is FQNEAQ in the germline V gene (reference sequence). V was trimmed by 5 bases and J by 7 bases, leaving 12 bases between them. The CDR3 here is CASSRQTLNEQFF. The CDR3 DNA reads TGTGCCAGCAGCCGCCAGACTCTGAATGAGCAGTTCTTC.

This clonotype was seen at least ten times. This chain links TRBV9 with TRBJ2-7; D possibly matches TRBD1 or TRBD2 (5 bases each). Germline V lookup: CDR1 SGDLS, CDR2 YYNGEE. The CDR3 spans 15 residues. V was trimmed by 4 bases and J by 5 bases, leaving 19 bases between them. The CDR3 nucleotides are TGTGCCAGCAGCCCATATGTCGGGGCCCTCGACGAGCAGTACTTC. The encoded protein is CASSPYVGALDEQYF. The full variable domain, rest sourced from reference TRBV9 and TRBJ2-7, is DSGVTQTPKHLITATGQRVTLRCSPRSGDLSVYWYQQSLDQGLQFLIQYYNGEERAKGNILERFSAQQFPDLHSELNLSSLELGDSALYFCASSPYVGALDEQYFGPGTRLTVT.

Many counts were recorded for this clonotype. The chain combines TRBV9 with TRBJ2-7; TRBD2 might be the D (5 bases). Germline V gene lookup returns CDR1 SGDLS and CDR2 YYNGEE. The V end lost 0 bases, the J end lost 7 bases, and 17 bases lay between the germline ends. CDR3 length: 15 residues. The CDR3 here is CASSVDAAGVFEQYF. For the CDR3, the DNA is TGTGCCAGCAGCGTAGATGCTGCGGGCGTTTTTGAGCAGTACTTC.

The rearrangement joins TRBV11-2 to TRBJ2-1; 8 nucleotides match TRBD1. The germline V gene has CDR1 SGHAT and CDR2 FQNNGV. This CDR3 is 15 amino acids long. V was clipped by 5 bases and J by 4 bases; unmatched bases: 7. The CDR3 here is CASSRRTGRYNEQFF. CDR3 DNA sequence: TGTGCCAGCAGCCGACGGACAGGGAGGTACAATGAGCAGTTCTTC.

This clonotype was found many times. The CDR3 DNA reads as TGTGCCAGCAGCTCCGCAACAGGGGCACTCTCACCCCTCCACTTT. Amino acids: CASSSATGALSPLHF. The chain joins TRBV7-2 to TRBJ1-6, with TRBD1 matching over 7 bases. Germline V CDR1 and CDR2: SGHTA, FQGNSA. Trimming at V came to 4 bases and at J to 10 bases, leaving 10 bases not matched to a gene. This CDR3 comprises 15 residues.

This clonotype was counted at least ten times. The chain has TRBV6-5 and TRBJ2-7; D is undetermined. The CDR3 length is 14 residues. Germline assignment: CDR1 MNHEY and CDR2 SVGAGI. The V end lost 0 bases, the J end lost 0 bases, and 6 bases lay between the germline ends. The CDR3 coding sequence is TGTGCCAGCAGTTACTCTCTTAGCTCCTACGAGCAGTACTTC. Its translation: CASSYSLSSYEQYF.

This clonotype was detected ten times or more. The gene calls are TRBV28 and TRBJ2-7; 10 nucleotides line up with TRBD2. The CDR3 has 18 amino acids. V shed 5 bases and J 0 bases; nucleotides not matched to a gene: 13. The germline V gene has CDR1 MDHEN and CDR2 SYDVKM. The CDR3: CASSPLLAGSPSSYEQYF. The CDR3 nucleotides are TGTGCCAGCAGTCCATTACTAGCGGGGAGCCCCTCCTCCTACGAGCAGTACTTC.

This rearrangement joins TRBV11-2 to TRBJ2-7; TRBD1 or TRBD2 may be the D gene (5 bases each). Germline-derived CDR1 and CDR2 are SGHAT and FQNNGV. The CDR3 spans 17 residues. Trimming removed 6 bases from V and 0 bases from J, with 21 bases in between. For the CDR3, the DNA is TGTGCCAGCAGTTCTCTGGCGGCCGGGACGGGCTCCTACGAGCAGTACTTC. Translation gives CASSSLAAGTGSYEQYF.

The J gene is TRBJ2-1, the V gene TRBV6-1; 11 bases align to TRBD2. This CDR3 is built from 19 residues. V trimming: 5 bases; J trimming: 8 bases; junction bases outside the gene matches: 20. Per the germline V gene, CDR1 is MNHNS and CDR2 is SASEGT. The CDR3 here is CASSSGGQGWPSGRYEQFF. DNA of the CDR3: TGTGCCAGCAGTAGCGGCGGACAAGGATGGCCTAGCGGGAGGTATGAGCAGTTCTTC.

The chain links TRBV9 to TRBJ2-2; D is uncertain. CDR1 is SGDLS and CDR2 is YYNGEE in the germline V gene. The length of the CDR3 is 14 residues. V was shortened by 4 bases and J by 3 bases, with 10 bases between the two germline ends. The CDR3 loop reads CASSPALYTGELFF. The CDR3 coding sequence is TGTGCCAGCAGCCCGGCGCTTTACACCGGGGAGCTGTTTTTT. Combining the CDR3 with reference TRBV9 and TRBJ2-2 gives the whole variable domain DSGVTQTPKHLITATGQRVTLRCSPRSGDLSVYWYQQSLDQGLQFLIQYYNGEERAKGNILERFSAQQFPDLHSELNLSSLELGDSALYFCASSPALYTGELFFGEGSRLTVL.

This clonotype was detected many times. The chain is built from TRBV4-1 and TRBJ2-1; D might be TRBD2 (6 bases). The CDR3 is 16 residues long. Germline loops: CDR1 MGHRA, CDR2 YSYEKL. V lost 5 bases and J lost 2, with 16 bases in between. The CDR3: CASSIPGLTTYNEQFF. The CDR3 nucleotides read TGCGCCAGCAGCATCCCGGGACTTACAACCTACAATGAGCAGTTCTTC.

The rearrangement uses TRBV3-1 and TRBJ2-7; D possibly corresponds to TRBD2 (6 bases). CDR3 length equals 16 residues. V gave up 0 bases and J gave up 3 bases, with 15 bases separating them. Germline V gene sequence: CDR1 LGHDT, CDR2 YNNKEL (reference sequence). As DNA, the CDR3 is TGTGCCAGCAGCCAAGATGGTACGGGAGTCAGCTACGAGCAGTACTTC. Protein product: CASSQDGTGVSYEQYF.

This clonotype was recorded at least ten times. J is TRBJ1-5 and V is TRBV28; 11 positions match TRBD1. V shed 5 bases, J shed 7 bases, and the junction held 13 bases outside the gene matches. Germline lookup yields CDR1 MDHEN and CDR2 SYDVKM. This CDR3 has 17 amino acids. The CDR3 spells CASSPIGTGGSRQPQHF. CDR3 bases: TGTGCCAGCAGTCCCATCGGGACAGGGGGAAGTCGGCAGCCCCAGCATTTT.

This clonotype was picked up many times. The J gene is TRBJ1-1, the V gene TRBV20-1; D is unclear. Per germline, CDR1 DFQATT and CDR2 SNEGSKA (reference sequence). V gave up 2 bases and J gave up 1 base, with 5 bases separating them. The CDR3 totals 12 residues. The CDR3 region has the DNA TGCAGTGCTAGATCAGGGAACACTGAAGCTTTCTTT. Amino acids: CSARSGNTEAFF.

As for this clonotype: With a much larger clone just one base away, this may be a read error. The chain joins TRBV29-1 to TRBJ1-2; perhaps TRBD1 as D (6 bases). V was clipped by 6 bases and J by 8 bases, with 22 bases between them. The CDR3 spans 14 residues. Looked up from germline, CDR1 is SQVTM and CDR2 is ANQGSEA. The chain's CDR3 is CSVNHQMTGGGYTF. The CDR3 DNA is TGCAGCGTCAACCACCAAATGACAGGCGGGGGCTACACCTTC.

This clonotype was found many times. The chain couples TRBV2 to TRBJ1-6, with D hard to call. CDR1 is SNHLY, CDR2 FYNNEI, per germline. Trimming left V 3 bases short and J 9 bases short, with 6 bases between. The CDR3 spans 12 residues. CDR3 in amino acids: CASSEPPSPLHF. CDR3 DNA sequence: TGTGCCAGCAGTGAGCCCCCTTCACCCCTCCACTTT.

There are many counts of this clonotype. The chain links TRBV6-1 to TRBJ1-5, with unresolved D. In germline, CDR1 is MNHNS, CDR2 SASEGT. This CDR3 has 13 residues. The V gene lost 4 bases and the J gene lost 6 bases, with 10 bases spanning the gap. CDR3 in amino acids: CASSGTLSQPQHF. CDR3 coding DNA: TGTGCCAGCAGTGGAACGCTTAGTCAGCCCCAGCATTTT.

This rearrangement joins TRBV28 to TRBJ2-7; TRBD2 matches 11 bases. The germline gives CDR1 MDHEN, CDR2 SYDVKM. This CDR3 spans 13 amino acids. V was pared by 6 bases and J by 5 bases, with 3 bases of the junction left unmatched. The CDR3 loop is CASSISGGDEQYF. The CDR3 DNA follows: TGTGCCAGCAGCATTAGCGGGGGGGACGAGCAGTACTTC.

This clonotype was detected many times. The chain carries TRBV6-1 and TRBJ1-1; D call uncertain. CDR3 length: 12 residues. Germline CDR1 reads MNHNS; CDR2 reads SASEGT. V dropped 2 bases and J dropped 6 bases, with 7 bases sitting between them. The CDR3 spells CASSEQASEAFF. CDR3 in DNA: TGTGCCAGCAGTGAACAGGCCTCTGAAGCTTTCTTT.